This is a list of T cell receptor beta chains from one sample in a study of cytomegalovirus exposure and HLA in healthy donors. TCRdb's copy holds only in-frame clones and misses some; the assay was immunoSEQ multiplex PCR. The data contain roughly 140,000 clones, 80% of them singletons. The sample consisted of PBMCs. Source of these receptors: a man aged 25-40 years in good health and CMV-seronegative. Each CDR3 is given with its conserved first and last residue. The D gene is left open where the match is weak. Part of the rows lack a size; the others show once, few, many or a class for expanded clones.

CATTVEVSGNTIYF | TGTGCCACCACTGTGGAGGTCTCTGGAAACACCATATATTTT | - | - | TRBJ1-3 | 14 | TRBV19
CAWSVNLLMAHEQFF | TGTGCCTGGAGTGTAAATCTCCTCATGGCCCATGAGCAGTTCTTC | - | - | TRBJ2-1 | 15 | TRBV30
CASSYSPAAVEQYF | TGTGCCAGCAGTTACTCCCCTGCAGCGGTTGAGCAGTACTTC | - | - | TRBJ2-7 | 14 | TRBV6-5
CASSGQGRTYEQYF | TGTGCCAGCAGTGGACAGGGGCGGACGTACGAGCAGTACTTC | TRBD1 | - | TRBJ2-7 | 14 | TRBV2
CASSQIYYEQYF | TGTGCCAGCAGCCAGATTTACTACGAGCAGTACTTC | - | - | TRBJ2-7 | 12 | TRBV2
CAIDRADSPLHF | TGTGCCATTGACAGGGCTGATTCACCCCTCCACTTT | TRBD1 | - | TRBJ1-6 | 12 | TRBV6-1
CAWTGGAGTEAFF | TGTGCCTGGACAGGGGGCGCGGGCACTGAAGCTTTCTTT | TRBD1 | - | TRBJ1-1 | 13 | TRBV30
CASSSATSGRTDTQYF | TGTGCCAGCAGTTCCGCCACTAGCGGGAGGACAGATACGCAGTATTTT | TRBD2 | - | TRBJ2-3 | 16 | TRBV27
CASSGGTLVLPEQFF | TGCGCCAGCAGCGGTGGAACCCTAGTGTTACCTGAGCAGTTCTTC | - | - | TRBJ2-1 | 15 | TRBV5-1
CACLETGGGYTF | TGTGCCTGCCTTGAGACAGGGGGTGGCTACACCTTC | TRBD1 | - | TRBJ1-2 | 12 | TRBV2
CASSLREDTEAFF | TGTGCCAGCTCGCTCAGGGAGGACACTGAAGCTTTCTTT | - | - | TRBJ1-1 | 13 | TRBV18
CASSFIGTGLNSPLHF | TGTGCCAGCAGCTTTATTGGGACAGGGCTAAATTCACCCCTCCACTTT | TRBD1 | - | TRBJ1-6 | 16 | TRBV28
CAWVGETSLYEQYF | TGTGCCTGGGTCGGGGAGACCAGCCTCTACGAGCAGTACTTC | - | few | TRBJ2-7 | 14 | TRBV30
CASSFRGPGSGANVLTF | TGTGCCAGCAGCTTCAGGGGTCCTGGCTCTGGGGCCAACGTCCTGACTTTC | - | - | TRBJ2-6 | 17 | TRBV7-7
CASSNRGRNTIYF | TGTGCCAGCAGTAACAGGGGGCGAAACACCATATATTTT | TRBD1 | - | TRBJ1-3 | 13 | TRBV27
CAISESLAGGPGELFF | TGTGCCATCAGTGAGTCCCTAGCGGGAGGGCCCGGGGAGCTGTTTTTT | TRBD2 | few | TRBJ2-2 | 16 | TRBV10-3
CASSADYNYGYTF | TGTGCCAGCAGCGCCGACTATAACTATGGCTACACCTTC | - | once | TRBJ1-2 | 13 | TRBV7-9
CASSLGSTAGGNEQFF | TGTGCCAGCAGCTTAGGTTCTACGGCAGGTGGTAATGAGCAGTTCTTC | - | - | TRBJ2-1 | 16 | TRBV11-2
CASSLAEGADPYEQYF | TGCGCCAGCAGCTTGGCCGAGGGCGCCGATCCCTACGAGCAGTACTTC | - | - | TRBJ2-7 | 16 | TRBV5-1
CASSLQGSNQPQHF | TGTGCCAGCAGCTTGCAGGGGAGCAATCAGCCCCAGCATTTT | - | - | TRBJ1-5 | 14 | TRBV5-6
CASSSSSGIEPDTQYF | TGCGCCAGCAGCTCGTCTAGCGGGATCGAACCAGATACGCAGTATTTT | TRBD2 | - | TRBJ2-3 | 16 | TRBV5-1